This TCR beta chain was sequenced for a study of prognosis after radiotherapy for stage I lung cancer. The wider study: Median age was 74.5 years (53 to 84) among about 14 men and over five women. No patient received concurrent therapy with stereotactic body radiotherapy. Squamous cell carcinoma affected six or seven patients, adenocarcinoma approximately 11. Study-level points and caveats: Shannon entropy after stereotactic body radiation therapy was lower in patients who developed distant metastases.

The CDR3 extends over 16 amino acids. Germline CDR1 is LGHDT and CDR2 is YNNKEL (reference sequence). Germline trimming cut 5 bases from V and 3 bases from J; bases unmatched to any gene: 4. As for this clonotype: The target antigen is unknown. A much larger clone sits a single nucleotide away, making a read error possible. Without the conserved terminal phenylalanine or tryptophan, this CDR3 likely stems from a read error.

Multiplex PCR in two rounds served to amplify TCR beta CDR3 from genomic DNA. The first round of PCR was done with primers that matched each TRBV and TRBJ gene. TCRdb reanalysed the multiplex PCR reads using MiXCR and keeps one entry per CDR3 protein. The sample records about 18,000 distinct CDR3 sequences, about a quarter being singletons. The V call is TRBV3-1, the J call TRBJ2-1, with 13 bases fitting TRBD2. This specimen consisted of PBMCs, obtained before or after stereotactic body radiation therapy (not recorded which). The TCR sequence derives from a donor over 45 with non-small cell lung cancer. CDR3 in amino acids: CASSRGLAGSYNEQFC. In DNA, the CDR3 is TGTGCCAGCAGCAGGGGACTAGCGGGGAGCTACAATGAGCAGTTCTGC.